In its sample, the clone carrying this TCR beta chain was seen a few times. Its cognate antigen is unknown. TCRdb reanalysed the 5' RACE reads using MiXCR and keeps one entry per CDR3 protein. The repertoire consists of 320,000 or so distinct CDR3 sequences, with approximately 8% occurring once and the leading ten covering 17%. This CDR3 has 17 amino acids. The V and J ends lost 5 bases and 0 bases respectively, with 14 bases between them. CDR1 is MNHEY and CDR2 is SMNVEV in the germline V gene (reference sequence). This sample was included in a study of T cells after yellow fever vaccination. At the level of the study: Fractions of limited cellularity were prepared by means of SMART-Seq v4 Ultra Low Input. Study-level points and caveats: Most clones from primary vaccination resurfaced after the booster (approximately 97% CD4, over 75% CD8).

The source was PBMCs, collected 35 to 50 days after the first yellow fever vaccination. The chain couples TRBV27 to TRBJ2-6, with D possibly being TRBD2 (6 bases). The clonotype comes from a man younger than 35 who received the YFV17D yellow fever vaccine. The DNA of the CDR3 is TGTGCCAGCAGTGGGGGGAGGCCCTTCTCTGGGGCCAACGTCCTGACTTTC. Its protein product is CASSGGRPFSGANVLTF. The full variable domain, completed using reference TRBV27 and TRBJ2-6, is EAQVTQNPRYLITVTGKKLTVTCSQNMNHEYMSWYRQDPGLGLRQIYYSMNVEVTDKGDVPEGYKVSRKEKRNFPLILESPSPNQTSLYFCASSGGRPFSGANVLTFGAGSRLTVL.